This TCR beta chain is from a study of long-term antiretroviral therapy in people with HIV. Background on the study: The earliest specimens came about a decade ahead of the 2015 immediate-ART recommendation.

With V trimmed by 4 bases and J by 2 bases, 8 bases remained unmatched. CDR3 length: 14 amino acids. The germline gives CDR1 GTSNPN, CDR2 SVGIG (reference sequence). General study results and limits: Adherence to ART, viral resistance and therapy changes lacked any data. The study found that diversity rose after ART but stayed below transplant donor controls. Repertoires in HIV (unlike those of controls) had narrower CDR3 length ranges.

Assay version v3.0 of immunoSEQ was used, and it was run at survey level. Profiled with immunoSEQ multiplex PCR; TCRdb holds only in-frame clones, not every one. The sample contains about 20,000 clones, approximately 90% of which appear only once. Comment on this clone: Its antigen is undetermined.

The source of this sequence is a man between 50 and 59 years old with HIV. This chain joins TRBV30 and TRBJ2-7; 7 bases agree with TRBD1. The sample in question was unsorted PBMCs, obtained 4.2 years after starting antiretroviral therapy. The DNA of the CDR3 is TGTGCCTGGAAGAGACAGGGTCGCACCTACGAGCAGTACTTC. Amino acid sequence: CAWKRQGRTYEQYF. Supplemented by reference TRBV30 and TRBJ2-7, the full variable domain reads SQTIHQWPATLVQPVGSPLSLECTVEGTSNPNLYWYRQAAGRGLQLLFYSVGIGQISSEVPQNLSASRPQDRQFILSSKKLLLSDSGFYLCAWKRQGRTYEQYFGPGTRLTVT.